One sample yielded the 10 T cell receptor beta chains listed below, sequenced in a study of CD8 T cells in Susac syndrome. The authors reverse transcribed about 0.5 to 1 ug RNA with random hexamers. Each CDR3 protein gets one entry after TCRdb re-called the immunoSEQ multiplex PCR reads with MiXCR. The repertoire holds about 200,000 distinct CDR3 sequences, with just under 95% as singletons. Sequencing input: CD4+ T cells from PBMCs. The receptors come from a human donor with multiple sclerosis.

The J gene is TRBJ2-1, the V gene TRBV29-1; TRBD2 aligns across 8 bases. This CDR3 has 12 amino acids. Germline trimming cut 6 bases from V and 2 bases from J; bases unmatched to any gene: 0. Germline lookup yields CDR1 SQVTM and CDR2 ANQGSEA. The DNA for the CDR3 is TGCAGCGTCGGGGGGGCCTACAATGAGCAGTTCTTC. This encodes CSVGGAYNEQFF.

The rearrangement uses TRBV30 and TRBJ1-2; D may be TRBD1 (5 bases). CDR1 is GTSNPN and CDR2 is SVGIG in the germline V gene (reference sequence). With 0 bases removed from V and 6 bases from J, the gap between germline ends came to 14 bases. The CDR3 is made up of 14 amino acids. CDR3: CAWSVLRGGDGYTF. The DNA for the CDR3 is TGTGCCTGGAGTGTACTCCGAGGAGGGGATGGCTACACCTTC.

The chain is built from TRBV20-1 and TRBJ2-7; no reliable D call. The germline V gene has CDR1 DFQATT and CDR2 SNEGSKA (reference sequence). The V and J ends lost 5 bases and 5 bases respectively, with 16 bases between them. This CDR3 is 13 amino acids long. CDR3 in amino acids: CSAQARPTDEQYF. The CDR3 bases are TGCAGTGCTCAAGCTCGCCCAACGGACGAGCAGTACTTC.

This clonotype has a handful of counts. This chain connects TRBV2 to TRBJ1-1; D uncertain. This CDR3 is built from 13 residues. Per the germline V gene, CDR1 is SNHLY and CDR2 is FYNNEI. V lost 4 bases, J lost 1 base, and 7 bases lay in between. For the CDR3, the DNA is TGTGCCAGCAGTGTAGAGGGGAACACTGAAGCTTTCTTT. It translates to CASSVEGNTEAFF.

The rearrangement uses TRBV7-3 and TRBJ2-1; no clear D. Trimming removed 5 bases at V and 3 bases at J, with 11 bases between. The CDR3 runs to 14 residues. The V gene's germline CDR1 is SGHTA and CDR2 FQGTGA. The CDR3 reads CASSPHPVYNEQFF. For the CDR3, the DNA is TGTGCCAGCAGCCCACACCCGGTCTACAATGAGCAGTTCTTC.

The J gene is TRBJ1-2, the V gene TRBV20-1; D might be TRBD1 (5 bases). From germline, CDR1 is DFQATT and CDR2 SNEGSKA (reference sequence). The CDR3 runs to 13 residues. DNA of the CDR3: TGCAGCAGTTGGGACGAACCCAACTATGGCTACACCTTC. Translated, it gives CSSWDEPNYGYTF.

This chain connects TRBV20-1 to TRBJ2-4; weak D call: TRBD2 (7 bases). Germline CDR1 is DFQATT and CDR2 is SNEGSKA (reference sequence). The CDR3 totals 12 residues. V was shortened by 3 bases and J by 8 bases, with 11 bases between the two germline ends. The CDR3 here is CSASRGGDIQYF. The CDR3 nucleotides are TGCAGTGCTAGCAGGGGAGGGGACATTCAGTACTTC.

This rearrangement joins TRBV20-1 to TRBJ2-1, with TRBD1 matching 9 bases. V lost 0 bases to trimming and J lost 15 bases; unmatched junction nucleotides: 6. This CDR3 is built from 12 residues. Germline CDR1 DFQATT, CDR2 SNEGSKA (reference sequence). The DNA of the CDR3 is TGCAGTGCTAGAGATAAGGGACAGGGCACGTTCTTC. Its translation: CSARDKGQGTFF.

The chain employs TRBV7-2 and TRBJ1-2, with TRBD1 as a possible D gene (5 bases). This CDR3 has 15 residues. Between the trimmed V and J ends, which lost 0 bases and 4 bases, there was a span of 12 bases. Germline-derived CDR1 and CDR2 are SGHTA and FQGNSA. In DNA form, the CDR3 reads TGTGCCAGCAGCTTAGCGGGAGGGGAACCCTATGGCTACACCTTC. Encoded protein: CASSLAGGEPYGYTF.

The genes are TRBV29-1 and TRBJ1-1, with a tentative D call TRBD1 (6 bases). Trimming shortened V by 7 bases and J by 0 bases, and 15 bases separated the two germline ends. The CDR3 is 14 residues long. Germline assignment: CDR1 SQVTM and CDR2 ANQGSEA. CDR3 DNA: TGCAGCGGGGATACTAACAGGGTGAACACTGAAGCTTTCTTT. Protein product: CSGDTNRVNTEAFF.